These 10 T cell receptor beta chains were all obtained from the same sample, sequenced in a study of blood T cell repertoires in COVID-19. Profiling relied on immunoSEQ multiplex PCR, and the TCRdb table lists in-frame clones only, not all of them. The sample has 65,000 to 75,000 clones, about 92% seen once. The sample taken for sequencing was peripheral blood. The receptors were sampled from a man in his fifties or sixties with acute or convalescent COVID-19.

The chain uses TRBV29-1 and TRBJ2-5; a weak D match, TRBD1 (6 bases). CDR1 SQVTM and CDR2 ANQGSEA come from the germline V gene. The V end lost 3 bases, the J end lost 3 bases, and 20 bases lay between the germline ends. The CDR3 covers 16 residues. CDR3 DNA sequence: TGCAGCGTTGATCCCACGTATGGGACAAGAAAAGAGACCCAGTACTTC. It yields the protein CSVDPTYGTRKETQYF.

V usage is TRBV29-1 and J usage is TRBJ1-1, with D uncertain. CDR1 and CDR2 (germline): SQVTM, ANQGSEA. CDR3 length: 11 amino acids. V was pared by 7 bases and J by 2 bases, with 8 bases between. The DNA for the CDR3 is TGCAGCGGTTACAGAAACACTGAAGCTTTCTTT. Amino acids: CSGYRNTEAFF.

The chain is built from TRBV12-5 and TRBJ2-1, with D maybe TRBD2 (6 bases). The CDR3 runs to 11 residues. CDR1 is LGHNT and CDR2 is FRNRAP in the germline V gene. Trimming removed 4 bases from V and 9 bases from J, with 7 bases in between. CDR3 DNA sequence: TGTGCTAGTGGTTGGAGGGGTGAGCAGTTCTTC. Protein: CASGWRGEQFF.

The chain recombines TRBV2 with TRBJ1-5, with no clear D. CDR3 length equals 15 residues. Germline-derived CDR1 and CDR2 are SNHLY and FYNNEI. The ends were cut back, 7 bases at V and 1 base at J, with 14 bases in the middle. The CDR3 nucleotides are TGTGCCAGCAACAGAAGGAGGGAAAGCAATCAGCCCCAGCATTTT. Amino acids: CASNRRRESNQPQHF.

The rearrangement uses TRBV29-1 and TRBJ2-1; 11 nucleotides align to TRBD1. V was clipped by 4 bases and J by 4 bases; unmatched bases: 3. The CDR3 is made up of 14 amino acids. CDR1 and CDR2 from the germline V gene are SQVTM and ANQGSEA. CDR3 in amino acids: CSVGGDRGYNEQFF. The CDR3 bases are TGCAGCGTTGGCGGGGACAGGGGGTACAATGAGCAGTTCTTC.

The chain recombines TRBV28 with TRBJ2-1; 9 bases fit TRBD1. Germline CDR1 MDHEN, CDR2 SYDVKM. This CDR3 has 15 amino acids. J lost 6 bases, V lost 6 bases, and 9 bases had no gene match. CDR3 bases: TGTGCCAGCAGCCCGGGACAGGGAGTCTTCAATGAGCAGTTCTTC. Translated, it gives CASSPGQGVFNEQFF. Combining the CDR3 with reference TRBV28 and TRBJ2-1 gives the whole variable domain DVKVTQSSRYLVKRTGEKVFLECVQDMDHENMFWYRQDPGLGLRLIYFSYDVKMKEKGDIPEGYSVSREKKERFSLILESASTNQTSMYLCASSPGQGVFNEQFFGPGTRLTVL.

The gene calls are TRBV30 and TRBJ1-6, with TRBD1 identical over 8 bases. Germline CDR1 is GTSNPN and CDR2 is SVGIG (reference sequence). Trimming at V came to 4 bases and at J to 10 bases, leaving 12 bases not matched to a gene. This CDR3 is built from 15 residues. The CDR3 here is CAWIGGSGGRSPLHF. CDR3 coding DNA: TGTGCCTGGATTGGAGGGTCAGGGGGCAGGTCACCCCTCCACTTT.

In its sample, this clone was seen once. V is TRBV7-3 and J is TRBJ2-3; 11 nucleotides agree with TRBD2. The germline V gene has CDR1 SGHTA and CDR2 FQGTGA. With 5 bases clipped from V and 2 bases from J, the junction kept 6 bases outside the gene matches. CDR3 length: 16 residues. The CDR3 sequence: CASSAGTSGTTDTQYF. DNA of the CDR3: TGTGCCAGCAGCGCAGGGACTAGCGGCACCACAGATACGCAGTATTTT.

The chain employs TRBV19 and TRBJ1-5, with D hard to call. The germline V gene has CDR1 LNHDA and CDR2 SQIVND (reference sequence). This CDR3 comprises 15 residues. Trimming shortened V by 8 bases and J by 0 bases, and 14 bases separated the two germline ends. CDR3 nucleotide sequence: TGTGCCAGTGCCGACGGTCACTATAGCAATCAGCCCCAGCATTTT. Translating it yields CASADGHYSNQPQHF.

This clone has only a few counts. J is TRBJ1-5 and V is TRBV2; D not resolved. Germline V lookup: CDR1 SNHLY, CDR2 FYNNEI. Trimming left V 0 bases short and J 4 bases short, with 7 bases between. The CDR3 totals 14 residues. In nucleotides, the CDR3 is TGTGCCAGCAGTGAAGCTTTCGAGAATCAGCCCCAGCATTTT. The encoded protein is CASSEAFENQPQHF.